Following are 23 T cell receptor beta chains from one sample sequenced in a study of cytomegalovirus exposure and HLA in healthy donors. Primers for the PCR totalled 60 Vbeta and 13 Jbeta. This table comes from immunoSEQ multiplex PCR, and its TCRdb copy is limited to in-frame clones, with some not included. Its listing shows 50,000 to 70,000 clones. Sequenced input: PBMCs. All receptors derive from a woman between 18 and 29 years old in good health and CMV-seronegative.

The genes are TRBV19 and TRBJ2-3; 9 nucleotides align to TRBD2. Per germline, CDR1 LNHDA and CDR2 SQIVND (reference sequence). The CDR3 runs 16 residues. V lost 1 base, J lost 5 bases, and 7 bases stayed unmatched. In nucleotides, the CDR3 is TGTGCCAGTAGTATAGTGGGCGGGAGGGCTGAAGATACGCAGTATTTT. This translates into CASSIVGGRAEDTQYF.

The chain employs TRBV5-1 and TRBJ1-2; D gene unclear. Trimming removed 4 bases from V and 4 bases from J, with 14 bases in between. The CDR3 runs to 14 residues. Looked up from germline, CDR1 is SGHRS and CDR2 is YFSETQ. In DNA, the CDR3 is TGCGCCAGCAGCCCTAGCGAGCCAGGCTATGGCTACACCTTC. Translated, it gives CASSPSEPGYGYTF.

The chain has TRBV5-6 and TRBJ2-1, with TRBD1 as a possible D gene (6 bases). This CDR3 spans 13 amino acids. Germline V CDR1 and CDR2: SGHDT, YYEEEE. V was cut by 1 base and J by 10 bases, with 12 bases left in between. CDR3 sequence (DNA): TGTGCCAGCAGCTTGTTACAGGGAAGGGAGCAGTTCTTC. It yields the protein CASSLLQGREQFF.

The chain employs TRBV6-5 and TRBJ2-1, with D perhaps TRBD2 (6 bases). The CDR3 totals 15 residues. Germline-derived CDR1 and CDR2 are MNHEY and SVGAGI. V gave up 6 bases and J gave up 4 bases, with 16 bases separating them. CDR3: CASRIIAEPYNEQFF. In DNA form, the CDR3 reads TGTGCCAGCAGGATTATAGCGGAACCTTACAATGAGCAGTTCTTC.

Regarding this clone: Within the sample, other DNA sequences also encode this same CDR3. The rearrangement uses TRBV18 and TRBJ2-7; 10 nucleotides align to TRBD1. The V and J ends lost 3 bases and 4 bases, in that order; junction bases with no gene match: 12. CDR3 length equals 17 residues. CDR1 and CDR2 (germline): KGHSH, LQKENI. CDR3 amino acids: CASSPRGGTGDTYEQYF. In nucleotides, the CDR3 is TGTGCCAGCTCACCCCGGGGGGGGACAGGGGACACTTACGAGCAGTACTTC. The variable domain in full, completed from reference TRBV18 and TRBJ2-7, reads NAGVMQNPRHLVRRRGQEARLRCSPMKGHSHVYWYRQLPEEGLKFMVYLQKENIIDESGMPKERFSAEFPKEGPSILRIQQVVRGDSAAYFCASSPRGGTGDTYEQYFGPGTRLTVT.

V usage is TRBV6-1 and J usage is TRBJ1-1; 8 nucleotides align to TRBD1. The CDR3 contains 15 residues. The junction had 5 bases not matched to a gene; V was cut back by 4 bases and J by 1 base. Per the germline V gene, CDR1 is MNHNS and CDR2 is SASEGT. CDR3 residues: CASSAPQGGNTEAFF. CDR3 DNA sequence: TGTGCCAGCAGTGCCCCACAGGGGGGGAACACTGAAGCTTTCTTT.

The gene calls are TRBV5-1 and TRBJ1-3, with TRBD1 identical over 10 bases. From germline, CDR1 is SGHRS and CDR2 YFSETQ. The CDR3 is 14 amino acids. J was trimmed by 5 bases and V by 3 bases; bases with no gene match: 2. Here the CDR3 reads CASSSDRGRNTIYF. The CDR3 DNA reads TGCGCCAGCAGCTCAGACAGGGGGCGAAACACCATATATTTT.

The chain links TRBV5-6 to TRBJ2-2, with 9 bases lining up with TRBD2. The J segment lost 1 base and the V segment lost 2 bases, leaving 6 bases of the junction unmatched. Germline V gene sequence: CDR1 SGHDT, CDR2 YYEEEE. The CDR3 has 17 amino acids. The CDR3 nucleotides are TGTGCCAGCAGCTTTAAAAGCGGGAGGAGGAACACCGGGGAGCTGTTTTTT. Translation gives CASSFKSGRRNTGELFF.

V is TRBV19 and J is TRBJ1-2; D call uncertain. The CDR3 covers 12 residues. V lost 0 bases and J lost 7, with 6 bases in between. Looked up from germline, CDR1 is LNHDA and CDR2 is SQIVND (reference sequence). The CDR3 nucleotides are TGTGCCAGTAGTATAGAGGCCAGTGGCTACACCTTC. Residues: CASSIEASGYTF.

This chain links TRBV5-8 with TRBJ2-7; D may be TRBD1 (6 bases). CDR1 and CDR2 (germline): SGHTS, YDEGEE. The CDR3 is made up of 15 amino acids. Trimming pared 2 bases from V and 2 bases from J, leaving 14 bases between. The CDR3 DNA reads as TGTGCCAGCAGCTTTATGGGGGCCAGGACCTACGAGCAGTACTTC. It codes for CASSFMGARTYEQYF.

The rearrangement uses TRBV25-1 and TRBJ2-2; D perhaps matches TRBD1 (5 bases). Per germline, CDR1 MGHDK and CDR2 SYGVNS. This CDR3 has 14 amino acids. Between the trimmed V and J ends, which lost 2 bases and 6 bases, there was a span of 10 bases. Here the CDR3 reads CASSEQGVPGELFF. CDR3 nucleotide sequence: TGTGCCAGCAGTGAACAGGGCGTCCCCGGGGAGCTGTTTTTT. The whole variable domain, remainder taken from reference TRBV25-1 and TRBJ2-2, is EADIYQTPRYLVIGTGKKITLECSQTMGHDKMYWYQQDPGMELHLIHYSYGVNSTEKGDLSSESTVSRIRTEHFPLTLESARPSHTSQYLCASSEQGVPGELFFGEGSRLTVL.

The chain recombines TRBV6-1 with TRBJ2-3; 10 nucleotides agree with TRBD2. CDR1 is MNHNS, CDR2 SASEGT, per germline. CDR3 size: 15 residues. V lost 3 bases, J lost 4 bases, and 4 bases stayed unmatched. CDR3 nucleotide sequence: TGTGCCAGCAGTGACCTAGCGGGAGCCCCAGATACGCAGTATTTT. Translating gives CASSDLAGAPDTQYF.

CDR3 DNA: TGTGCCAGCCTAGCGGGAGGGCCGGGCTACGAGCAGTACTTC. Encoded protein: CASLAGGPGYEQYF. The chain combines TRBV2 with TRBJ2-7; 12 bases match TRBD2. The CDR3 spans 14 residues. Germline CDR1 SNHLY, CDR2 FYNNEI. Losses at the gene ends were 8 bases for V and 3 bases for J; bases not matched to a gene: 5.

CDR3: CSVPGTGSWYEQYF. Here the CDR3 DNA reads TGCAGCGTCCCCGGGACAGGGTCTTGGTACGAGCAGTACTTC. The rearrangement links TRBV29-1 to TRBJ2-7, with 9 nucleotides matching TRBD1. The V gene's germline CDR1 is SQVTM and CDR2 ANQGSEA. This CDR3 contains 14 residues. The trim removed 6 bases at V and 4 bases at J, leaving 10 bases unmatched.

The gene calls are TRBV4-1 and TRBJ1-1; D is unclear. CDR1 MGHRA and CDR2 YSYEKL come from the germline V gene. The CDR3 is 14 residues long. Trimming removed 3 bases from V and 4 bases from J, with 12 bases in between. The CDR3 sequence is CASSHVGRGTEAFF. The CDR3 DNA reads as TGCGCCAGCAGCCACGTAGGACGGGGCACTGAAGCTTTCTTT.

About this clone itself: Distinct nucleotide sequences in the sample also encode this CDR3. The CDR3 DNA reads as TGCGCCAGCACCAACGACAGGGTTGATTCACCCCTCCACTTT. Translating it yields CASTNDRVDSPLHF. The chain employs TRBV5-1 and TRBJ1-6, with 7 bases identical to TRBD1. The germline CDR1 and CDR2 sequences are SGHRS and YFSETQ. This CDR3 spans 14 amino acids. Trimming at V came to 6 bases and at J to 8 bases, leaving 8 bases not matched to a gene.

The gene calls are TRBV29-1 and TRBJ2-7; D is undetermined. Trimming pared 3 bases from V and 3 bases from J, leaving 9 bases between. Germline CDR1 is SQVTM and CDR2 is ANQGSEA. The CDR3 runs to 12 residues. CDR3 nucleotide sequence: TGCAGCGTTGAGACACAGAACTACGAGCAGTACTTC. This translates into CSVETQNYEQYF.

The V gene is TRBV9, the J gene TRBJ2-5; TRBD2 agrees at 7 bases. The CDR3 contains 14 residues. V was pared by 9 bases and J by 3 bases, with 11 bases of the junction left unmatched. CDR1 and CDR2 (germline): SGDLS, YYNGEE. The CDR3 nucleotides are TGTGCCACCTCAAGCGGGGCCTCCGAAGAGACCCAGTACTTC. The encoded protein is CATSSGASEETQYF.

The chain recombines TRBV27 with TRBJ1-2, with 7 bases matching TRBD1. Germline V gene sequence: CDR1 MNHEY, CDR2 SMNVEV (reference sequence). J gave up 5 bases and V 6 bases, and 6 bases lay outside the gene matches. This CDR3 has 13 residues. The CDR3 DNA reads as TGTGCCAGCAGCAATAGGGGGCCGTATGGCTACACCTTC. Translating it yields CASSNRGPYGYTF.

The chain combines TRBV6-6 with TRBJ1-1, with D maybe TRBD1 (6 bases). Germline CDR1 is MNHNY and CDR2 is SVGAGI (reference sequence). Trimming removed 2 bases at V and 5 bases at J, with 18 bases between. The CDR3 sequence is 16 residues long. The CDR3 DNA follows: TGTGCCAGCAGTTACCCCAACACGGCGGGGGCGACTGAAGCTTTCTTT. Residues: CASSYPNTAGATEAFF.

The chain uses TRBV30 and TRBJ1-5, with D unclear. Trimming took 2 bases from V and 6 from J, leaving 17 bases between them. CDR3 length equals 15 residues. Per germline, CDR1 GTSNPN and CDR2 SVGIG (reference sequence). The CDR3 protein is CAWSTAGIIGQPQHF. In nucleotides, the CDR3 is TGTGCCTGGAGTACCGCCGGGATCATCGGTCAGCCCCAGCATTTT.

The J gene is TRBJ1-2, the V gene TRBV30, with 7 bases aligning to TRBD1. The CDR3 covers 14 residues. The germline V gene encodes CDR1 GTSNPN and CDR2 SVGIG (reference sequence). The V gene end was trimmed by 4 bases and the J gene end by 2 bases; junction bases not matched to a gene: 7. The CDR3 coding sequence is TGTGCCTGGACCGACAGGGCCCAGAACTATGGCTACACCTTC. Its translation: CAWTDRAQNYGYTF. Filled out from reference TRBV30 and TRBJ1-2, the complete variable domain reads SQTIHQWPATLVQPVGSPLSLECTVEGTSNPNLYWYRQAAGRGLQLLFYSVGIGQISSEVPQNLSASRPQDRQFILSSKKLLLSDSGFYLCAWTDRAQNYGYTFGSGTRLTVV.

The V and J genes are TRBV18 and TRBJ1-1; D remains ambiguous. CDR1 and CDR2 from the germline V gene are KGHSH and LQKENI. The CDR3 consists of 13 residues. V was trimmed by 6 bases and J by 1 base, leaving 9 bases between them. CDR3: CASSNTQNTEAFF. The CDR3 DNA sequence: TGTGCCAGCTCCAATACTCAGAACACTGAAGCTTTCTTT.